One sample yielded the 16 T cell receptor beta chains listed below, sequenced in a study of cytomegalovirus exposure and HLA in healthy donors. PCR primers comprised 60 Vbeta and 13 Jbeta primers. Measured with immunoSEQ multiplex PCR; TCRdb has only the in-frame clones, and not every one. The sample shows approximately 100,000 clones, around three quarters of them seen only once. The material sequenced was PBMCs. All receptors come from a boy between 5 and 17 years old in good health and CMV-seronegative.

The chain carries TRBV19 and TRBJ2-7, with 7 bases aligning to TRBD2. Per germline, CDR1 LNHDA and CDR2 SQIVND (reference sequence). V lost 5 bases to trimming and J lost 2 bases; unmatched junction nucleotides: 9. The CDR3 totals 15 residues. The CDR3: CASSVGNGRAYEQYF. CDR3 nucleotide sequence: TGTGCCAGTAGTGTCGGAAATGGGAGGGCCTACGAGCAGTACTTC.

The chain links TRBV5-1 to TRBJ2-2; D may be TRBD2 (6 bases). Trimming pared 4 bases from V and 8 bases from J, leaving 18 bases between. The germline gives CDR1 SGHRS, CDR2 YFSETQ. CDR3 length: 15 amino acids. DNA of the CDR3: TGCGCCAGCAGCCCGGGACTCCTAACACCGGGGGAGCTGTTTTTT. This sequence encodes CASSPGLLTPGELFF. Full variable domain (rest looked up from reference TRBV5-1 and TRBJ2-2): KAGVTQTPRYLIKTRGQQVTLSCSPISGHRSVSWYQQTPGQGLQFLFEYFSETQRNKGNFPGRFSGRQFSNSRSEMNVSTLELGDSALYLCASSPGLLTPGELFFGEGSRLTVL.

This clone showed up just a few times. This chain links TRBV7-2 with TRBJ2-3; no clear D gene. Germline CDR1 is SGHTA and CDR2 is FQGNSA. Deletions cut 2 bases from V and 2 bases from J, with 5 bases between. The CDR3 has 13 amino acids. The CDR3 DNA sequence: TGTGCCAGCAGCTTACAGGTCACAGATACGCAGTATTTT. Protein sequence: CASSLQVTDTQYF.

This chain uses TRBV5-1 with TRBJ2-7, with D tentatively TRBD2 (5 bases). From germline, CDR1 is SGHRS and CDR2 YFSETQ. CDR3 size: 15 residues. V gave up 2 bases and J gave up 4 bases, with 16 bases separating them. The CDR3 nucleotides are TGCGCCAGCAGCTTAGGGCCCGGGCGAGGGTACGAGCAGTACTTC. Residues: CASSLGPGRGYEQYF.

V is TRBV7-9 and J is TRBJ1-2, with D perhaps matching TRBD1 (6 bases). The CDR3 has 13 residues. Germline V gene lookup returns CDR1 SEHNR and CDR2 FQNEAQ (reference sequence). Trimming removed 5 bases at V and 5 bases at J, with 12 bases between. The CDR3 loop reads CASSDGQPYGYTF. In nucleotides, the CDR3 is TGTGCCAGCAGCGATGGACAGCCTTATGGCTACACCTTC.

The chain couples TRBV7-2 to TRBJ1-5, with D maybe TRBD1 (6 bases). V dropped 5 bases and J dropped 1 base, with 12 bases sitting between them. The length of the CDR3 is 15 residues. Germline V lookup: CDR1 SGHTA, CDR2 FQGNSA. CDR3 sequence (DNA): TGTGCCAGCAGCCCAGGGGATTGGAGCAATCAGCCCCAGCATTTT. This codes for CASSPGDWSNQPQHF.

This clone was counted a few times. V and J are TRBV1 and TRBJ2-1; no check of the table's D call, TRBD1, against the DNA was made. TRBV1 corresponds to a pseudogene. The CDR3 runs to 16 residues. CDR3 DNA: TGCACCAGCAGCCAGGAGACAGTAACCCTTTACAATGAGCAGTTCTTC. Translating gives CTSSQETVTLYNEQFF.

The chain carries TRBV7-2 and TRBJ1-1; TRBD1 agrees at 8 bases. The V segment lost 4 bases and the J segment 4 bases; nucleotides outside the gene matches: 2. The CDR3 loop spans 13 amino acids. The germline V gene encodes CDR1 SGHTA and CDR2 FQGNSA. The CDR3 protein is CASSWGQATEAFF. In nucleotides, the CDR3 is TGTGCCAGCAGCTGGGGACAGGCCACTGAAGCTTTCTTT.

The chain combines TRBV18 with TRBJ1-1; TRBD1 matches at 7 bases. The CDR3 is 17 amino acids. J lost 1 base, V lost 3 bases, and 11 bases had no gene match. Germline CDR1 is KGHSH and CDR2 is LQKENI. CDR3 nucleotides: TGTGCCAGCTCACCTTATGTTAGCGACAGGGCGAACACTGAAGCTTTCTTT. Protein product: CASSPYVSDRANTEAFF.

CDR3 in amino acids: CSVEPGQGGQETQYF. CDR3 coding DNA: TGCAGCGTTGAACCGGGACAGGGAGGCCAAGAGACCCAGTACTTC. This chain connects TRBV29-1 to TRBJ2-5, with 9 bases that match TRBD1. V gave up 2 bases and J gave up 1 base; unmatched junction bases: 5. There are 15 residues in the CDR3. CDR1 SQVTM and CDR2 ANQGSEA come from the germline V gene.

In nucleotides, the CDR3 is TGTGCCAGCTCTACGACAGATAGAGACACTGAAGCTTTCTTT. Translating gives CASSTTDRDTEAFF. The chain joins TRBV18 to TRBJ1-1, with D possibly matching TRBD1 (5 bases). The CDR3 is 14 amino acids. Germline values: CDR1 KGHSH, CDR2 LQKENI. The V and J ends lost 6 bases and 3 bases respectively, with 14 bases between them.

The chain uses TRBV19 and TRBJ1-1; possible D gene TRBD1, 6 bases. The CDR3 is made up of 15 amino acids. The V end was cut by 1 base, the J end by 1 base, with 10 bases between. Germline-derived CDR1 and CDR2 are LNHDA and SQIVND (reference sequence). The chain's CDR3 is CASSIGLGANTEAFF. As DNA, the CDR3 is TGTGCCAGTAGTATAGGTCTGGGGGCGAACACTGAAGCTTTCTTT.

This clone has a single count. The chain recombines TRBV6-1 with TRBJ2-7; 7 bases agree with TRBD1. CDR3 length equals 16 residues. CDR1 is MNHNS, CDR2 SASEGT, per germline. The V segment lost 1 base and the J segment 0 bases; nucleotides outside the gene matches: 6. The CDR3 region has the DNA TGTGCCAGCAGTGAAGGGAGAGGGACAGTCTCCTACGAGCAGTACTTC. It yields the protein CASSEGRGTVSYEQYF.

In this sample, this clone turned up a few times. CDR3 sequence: CASIPGQGYNEKLFF. In DNA, the CDR3 is TGTGCCAGCATTCCGGGACAGGGGTATAATGAAAAACTGTTTTTT. This chain uses TRBV6-1 with TRBJ1-4, with 10 bases aligning to TRBD1. Germline V gives CDR1 MNHNS, CDR2 SASEGT. The CDR3 is 15 residues long. V trimming: 7 bases; J trimming: 4 bases; junction bases outside the gene matches: 6.

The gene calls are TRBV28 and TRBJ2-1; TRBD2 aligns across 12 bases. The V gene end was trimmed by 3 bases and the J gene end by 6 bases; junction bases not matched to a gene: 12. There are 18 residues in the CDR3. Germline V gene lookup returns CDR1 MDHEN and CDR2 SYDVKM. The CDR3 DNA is TGTGCCAGCAGTTTCTCGGCCCTAGCGGGGGGGCCGAGCAATGAGCAGTTCTTC. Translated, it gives CASSFSALAGGPSNEQFF. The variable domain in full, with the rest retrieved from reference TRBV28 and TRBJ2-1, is DVKVTQSSRYLVKRTGEKVFLECVQDMDHENMFWYRQDPGLGLRLIYFSYDVKMKEKGDIPEGYSVSREKKERFSLILESASTNQTSMYLCASSFSALAGGPSNEQFFGPGTRLTVL.

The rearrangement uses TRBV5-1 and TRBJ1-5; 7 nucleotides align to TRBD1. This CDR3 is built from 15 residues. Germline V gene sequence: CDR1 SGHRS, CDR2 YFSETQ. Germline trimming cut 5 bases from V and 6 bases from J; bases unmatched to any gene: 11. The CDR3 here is CASSTGTDSSQPQHF. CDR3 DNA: TGCGCCAGCAGTACCGGGACAGACTCTTCTCAGCCCCAGCATTTT.